The 15 T cell receptor beta chains listed next were all sequenced from one sample in a study of shared clonotypes between healthy human individuals. Sequencing was performed with immunoSEQ multiplex PCR; in TCRdb, only in-frame clones are kept and a portion is missing. The table has over 2 million clones, 92% seen once. Material for sequencing was naive CD4+ T cells from PBMCs. As for subset: CD45RA+ positively selected. The origin of the receptors is a man in his late teens or twenties in good health. Some clones in this sample may be carry-over from other donors' samples.

The chain joins TRBV11-3 to TRBJ1-1, with no clear D. This CDR3 contains 14 residues. V was shortened by 2 bases and J by 6 bases, with 13 bases between the two germline ends. Germline CDR1 reads SGHNT; CDR2 reads YENEEA. CDR3 sequence reads: CASSLRGGSAEAFF. CDR3 nucleotides: TGTGCCAGCAGCTTAAGAGGAGGCTCGGCTGAAGCTTTCTTT.

This clone has just one count. The chain carries TRBV2 and TRBJ2-1, with D tentatively TRBD1 (5 bases). Germline V gene sequence: CDR1 SNHLY, CDR2 FYNNEI. The germline V and J ends were trimmed by 3 bases and 0 bases, with 9 bases remaining between them. The length of the CDR3 is 15 residues. In nucleotides, the CDR3 is TGTGCCAGCAGTGAGTACAGGAGCTCCTACAATGAGCAGTTCTTC. Residues: CASSEYRSSYNEQFF.

The V and J genes are TRBV28 and TRBJ2-7; 7 positions match TRBD2. CDR1 MDHEN and CDR2 SYDVKM come from the germline V gene. CDR3 size: 16 residues. V was pared by 4 bases and J by 0 bases, with 9 bases of the junction left unmatched. This CDR3 is CASSSGGVAGSYEQYF. CDR3 in DNA: TGTGCCAGCAGTTCCGGGGGAGTAGCGGGCTCCTACGAGCAGTACTTC.

V and J are TRBV28 and TRBJ2-1, with TRBD2 identical over 9 bases. The ends lost 3 bases at V and 3 bases at J; junction bases unmatched: 9. This CDR3 is 17 amino acids long. Germline-derived CDR1 and CDR2 are MDHEN and SYDVKM. The CDR3 loop is CASSLKAGGTIYNEQFF. The CDR3, as DNA: TGTGCCAGCAGTTTGAAGGCGGGAGGGACAATCTACAATGAGCAGTTCTTC.

This rearrangement joins TRBV4-1 to TRBJ1-1; weak D call: TRBD1 (5 bases). The ends were cut back, 3 bases at V and 1 base at J, with 15 bases in the middle. The germline CDR1 and CDR2 sequences are MGHRA and YSYEKL. The CDR3 has 16 residues. The CDR3 spells CASSHALKGRNTEAFF. CDR3 DNA sequence: TGCGCCAGCAGCCATGCCCTCAAGGGGAGGAACACTGAAGCTTTCTTT.

This clone has just one count. The chain carries TRBV28 and TRBJ1-1; D might be TRBD1 (6 bases). CDR3 length: 14 amino acids. CDR1 MDHEN and CDR2 SYDVKM come from the germline V gene. V dropped 6 bases and J dropped 6 bases, with 17 bases sitting between them. The chain's CDR3 is CASSQVWGLSEAFF. Written as DNA, the CDR3 is TGTGCCAGCAGCCAAGTTTGGGGGCTCTCTGAAGCTTTCTTT.

The V and J genes are TRBV5-1 and TRBJ2-3; D perhaps matches TRBD1 (6 bases). V was trimmed by 4 bases and J by 0 bases, leaving 15 bases between them. The germline V gene has CDR1 SGHRS and CDR2 YFSETQ. The CDR3 totals 16 residues. The CDR3: CASSPRAGASTDTQYF. Here the CDR3 DNA reads TGCGCCAGCAGCCCCCGGGCAGGGGCTAGCACAGATACGCAGTATTTT.

V and J are TRBV5-1 and TRBJ2-2; D possibly corresponds to TRBD2 (5 bases). CDR1 and CDR2 (germline): SGHRS, YFSETQ. The CDR3 length is 16 residues. Trimming shortened V by 0 bases and J by 7 bases, and 16 bases separated the two germline ends. The CDR3 nucleotides read TGCGCCAGCAGCTTGGATTCAAGCGGTACCGGCGGGGAGCTGTTTTTT. Amino acid sequence: CASSLDSSGTGGELFF.

The CDR3 loop reads CASKGQAESSSYEQYF. DNA of the CDR3: TGTGCCAGTAAGGGCCAGGCCGAGAGCTCCTCCTACGAGCAGTACTTC. The V and J genes are TRBV19 and TRBJ2-7; no definite D call. Per the germline V gene, CDR1 is LNHDA and CDR2 is SQIVND (reference sequence). This CDR3 has 16 amino acids. V was shortened by 7 bases and J by 0 bases, with 19 bases between the two germline ends. The full variable domain, its missing parts supplied by reference TRBV19 and TRBJ2-7, is DGGITQSPKYLFRKEGQNVTLSCEQNLNHDAMYWYRQDPGQGLRLIYYSQIVNDFQKGDIAEGYSVSREKKESFPLTVTSAQKNPTAFYLCASKGQAESSSYEQYFGPGTRLTVT.

This sequence joins TRBV29-1 and TRBJ1-3; D ambiguous. The CDR3 extends over 13 amino acids. V lost 2 bases to trimming and J lost 9 bases, with 14 bases between them. The V gene's germline CDR1 is SQVTM and CDR2 ANQGSEA. CDR3 region: CSVESPLAGTIYF. CDR3 nucleotides: TGCAGCGTTGAAAGCCCCCTGGCTGGCACCATATATTTT. Variable domain in full (rest from reference TRBV29-1 and TRBJ1-3): SAVISQKPSRDICQRGTSLTIQCQVDSQVTMMFWYRQQPGQSLTLIATANQGSEATYESGFVIDKFPISRPNLTFSTLTVSNMSPEDSSIYLCSVESPLAGTIYFGEGSWLTVV.

This clone was counted a few times. The J gene is TRBJ1-5, the V gene TRBV30; TRBD1 might be the D (5 bases). V dropped 5 bases and J dropped 7 bases, with 12 bases sitting between them. CDR3 length: 12 residues. Germline CDR1 GTSNPN, CDR2 SVGIG (reference sequence). CDR3 region: CAWGAGGQPQHF. CDR3 DNA sequence: TGTGCCTGGGGCGCGGGGGGGCAGCCCCAGCATTTT.

This clone was counted only a few times. The chain is built from TRBV28 and TRBJ1-2; tentatively, D is TRBD1 (5 bases). Between the trimmed V and J ends, which lost 4 bases and 2 bases, there was a span of 8 bases. This CDR3 contains 13 residues. Germline lookup yields CDR1 MDHEN and CDR2 SYDVKM. CDR3 region: CASSSDTNYGYTF. The CDR3 nucleotides are TGTGCCAGCAGTTCGGACACCAACTATGGCTACACCTTC.

In DNA form, the CDR3 reads TGTGCCAGCAGCAGTGGACAGGGCCCTGAAGCTTTCTTT. Protein: CASSSGQGPEAFF. The genes are TRBV6-6 and TRBJ1-1; 8 nucleotides match TRBD1. Per germline, CDR1 MNHNY and CDR2 SVGAGI (reference sequence). The V gene end was trimmed by 6 bases and the J gene end by 6 bases; junction bases not matched to a gene: 6. The CDR3 runs to 13 residues.

This clone was detected only once. The chain has TRBV6-1 and TRBJ2-3, with 8 bases identical to TRBD2. Looked up from germline, CDR1 is MNHNS and CDR2 is SASEGT. This CDR3 region has 12 residues. J was trimmed by 3 bases and V by 8 bases; bases with no gene match: 1. The CDR3 region is CASERETDTQYF. In DNA form, the CDR3 reads TGTGCCAGCGAGCGGGAGACAGATACGCAGTATTTT.

The rearrangement links TRBV7-2 to TRBJ2-1, with TRBD2 matching 8 bases. This CDR3 spans 15 amino acids. V trimming: 3 bases; J trimming: 9 bases; junction bases outside the gene matches: 10. Germline values: CDR1 SGHTA, CDR2 FQGNSA. CDR3 loop: CASSFQYPAGVEQFF. CDR3 DNA: TGTGCCAGCAGCTTCCAATACCCAGCGGGAGTTGAGCAGTTCTTC.